This T cell receptor (beta chain) is drawn from a study of blood T cell repertoires in COVID-19. For the study at large: Acute-phase and convalescent COVID-19 samples originated in the United States, Italy and Spain. From T cells, B-cell-depleted T cells, or PBMCs came the material, which was cDNA or gDNA.

This CDR3 contains 14 residues. V gave up 4 bases and J gave up 0 bases, with 10 bases separating them. Germline V gene data show CDR1 as SGDLS and CDR2 as YYNGEE. Study processing details: Estimation of nucleated cell counts relied on the amplification of reference gene primers. Sequencing was performed with immunoSEQ multiplex PCR; in TCRdb, only in-frame clones are kept and a portion is missing. V, J and clone size reflect that table, while D and trimming were determined from the DNA. Among over 100,000 clones listed, about 80% were seen once. Input material: peripheral blood. The V and J genes are TRBV9 and TRBJ1-2; TRBD1 is a possible D gene (5 bases). The TCR was taken from a woman older than 75 with active or convalescent COVID-19. CDR3 nucleotide sequence: TGTGCCAGCAGCCCCCAGACAGCTAACTATGGCTACACCTTC. This sequence encodes CASSPQTANYGYTF.